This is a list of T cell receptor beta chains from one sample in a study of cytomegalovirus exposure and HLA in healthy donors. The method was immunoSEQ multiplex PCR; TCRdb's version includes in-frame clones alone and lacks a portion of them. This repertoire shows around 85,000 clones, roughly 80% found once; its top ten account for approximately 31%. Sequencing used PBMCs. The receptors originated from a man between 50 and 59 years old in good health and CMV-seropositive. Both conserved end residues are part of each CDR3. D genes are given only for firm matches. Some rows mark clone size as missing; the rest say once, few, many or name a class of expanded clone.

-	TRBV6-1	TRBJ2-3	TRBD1	CASSGVKGARTDTQYF	TGTGCCAGCAGTGGAGTAAAGGGGGCTCGCACAGATACGCAGTATTTT
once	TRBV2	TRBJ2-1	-	CASQAPPSYNEQFF	TGTGCCAGCCAGGCCCCCCCCTCCTACAATGAGCAGTTCTTC
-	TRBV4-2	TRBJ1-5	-	CASSPTLNQPQHF	TGTGCCAGCAGCCCTACGCTCAATCAGCCCCAGCATTTT
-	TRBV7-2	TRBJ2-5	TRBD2	CASSQLAGETQYF	TGTGCCAGCAGCCAACTAGCGGGAGAGACCCAGTACTTC
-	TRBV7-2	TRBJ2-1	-	CASSLDLYNEQFF	TGTGCCAGCAGCTTAGACTTATACAATGAGCAGTTCTTC
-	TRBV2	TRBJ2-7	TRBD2	CASRPTSDEQYF	TGTGCCAGCAGACCCACTAGCGACGAGCAGTACTTC
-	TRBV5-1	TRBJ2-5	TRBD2	CASSNREGGETQYF	TGCGCCAGCAGCAATCGGGAGGGCGGGGAAACCCAGTACTTC
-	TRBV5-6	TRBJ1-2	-	CASSLVGADYGYTF	TGTGCCAGCAGCTTGGTAGGGGCAGACTATGGCTACACCTTC
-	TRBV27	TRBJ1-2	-	CASSLSRGNYGYTF	TGTGCCAGCAGTTTATCCAGGGGAAACTATGGCTACACCTTC
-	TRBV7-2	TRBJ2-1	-	CASSIRRRTYNEQFF	TGTGCCAGCAGCATCCGGAGAAGGACCTACAATGAGCAGTTCTTC
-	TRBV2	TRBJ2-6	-	CASSVGSGANGLTF	TGTGCCAGCAGTGTGGGCTCTGGGGCCAACGGCCTGACTTTC
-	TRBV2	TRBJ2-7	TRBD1	CAGRAGTAVREQYF	TGTGCCGGACGGGCCGGGACAGCGGTGCGTGAGCAGTACTTC
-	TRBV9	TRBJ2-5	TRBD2	CASSEGPRGGETQYF	TGTGCCAGCAGTGAGGGCCCGCGGGGGGGAGAGACCCAGTACTTC
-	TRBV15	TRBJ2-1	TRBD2	CASTSGAYNEQFF	TGTGCCAGCACTAGCGGAGCCTACAATGAGCAGTTCTTC
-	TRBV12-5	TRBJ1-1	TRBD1	CASGLLTGTGHAEAFF	TGTGCTAGTGGTCTCCTGACCGGGACAGGGCACGCGGAAGCTTTCTTT
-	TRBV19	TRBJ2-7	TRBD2	CASSIGGTSGSVEQYF	TGTGCCAGTAGTATAGGGGGGACTAGCGGGAGTGTCGAGCAGTACTTC
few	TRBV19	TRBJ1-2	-	CASSIKGNSGYTF	TGTGCCAGTAGTATAAAGGGGAATAGTGGCTACACCTTC
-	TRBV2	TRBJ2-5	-	CASSEWAPLQYF	TGTGCCAGCAGTGAATGGGCCCCCCTGCAGTACTTC
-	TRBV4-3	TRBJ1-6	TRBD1	CASSQDGGGGHNSPLHF	TGCGCCAGCAGCCAAGATGGAGGGGGCGGCCATAATTCACCCCTCCACTTT
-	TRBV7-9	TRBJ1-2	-	CASSLGPGMRGYTF	TGTGCCAGCAGCTTAGGGCCAGGGATGCGGGGCTACACCTTC
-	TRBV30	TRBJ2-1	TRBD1	CAWSTDRVSYNEQFF	TGTGCCTGGAGTACCGACAGGGTCTCCTACAATGAGCAGTTCTTC
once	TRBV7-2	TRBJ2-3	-	CASSPPGGDTQYF	TGTGCCAGCAGCCCGCCAGGGGGGGATACGCAGTATTTT
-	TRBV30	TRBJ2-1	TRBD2	CAWTRASLAGGPSYNEQFF	TGTGCCTGGACCCGAGCCTCCCTAGCGGGAGGGCCCTCCTACAATGAGCAGTTCTTC
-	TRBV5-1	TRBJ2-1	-	CASSLAAASSYNEQFF	TGCGCCAGCAGCTTGGCCGCAGCGAGCTCCTACAATGAGCAGTTCTTC
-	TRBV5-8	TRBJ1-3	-	CASSPWGLGNTIYF	TGTGCCAGCAGCCCGTGGGGGCTGGGAAACACCATATATTTT
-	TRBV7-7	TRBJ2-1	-	CASSLELYNEQFF	TGTGCTAGCAGCTTAGAGCTGTACAATGAGCAGTTCTTC
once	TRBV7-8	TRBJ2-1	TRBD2	CASSLLGLAGGQEQFF	TGTGCCAGCAGCTTATTGGGACTAGCGGGAGGTCAGGAGCAGTTCTTC
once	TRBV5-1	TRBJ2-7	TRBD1	CASSMGTGSYEQYF	TGCGCCAGCAGCATGGGGACAGGGTCCTACGAGCAGTACTTC
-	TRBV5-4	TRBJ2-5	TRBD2	CASSFLRAGGGETQYF	TGTGCCAGCAGCTTCCTTCGCGCGGGAGGCGGAGAGACCCAGTACTTC
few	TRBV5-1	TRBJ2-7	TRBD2	CASSDGLADSYYEQYF	TGCGCCAGCAGCGACGGACTAGCGGATTCTTACTACGAGCAGTACTTC
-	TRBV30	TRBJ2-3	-	CAWDVLGTDTQYF	TGTGCCTGGGACGTCCTAGGCACAGATACGCAGTATTTT
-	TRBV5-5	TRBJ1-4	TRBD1	CASSLEPPGQINEKLFF	TGTGCCAGCAGCTTGGAACCCCCGGGACAGATTAATGAAAAACTGTTTTTT
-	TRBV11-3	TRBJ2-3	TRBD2	CASSLYTSGTADTQYF	TGTGCCAGCAGCTTATACACTAGCGGGACCGCAGATACGCAGTATTTT
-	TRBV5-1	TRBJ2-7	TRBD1	CASSLVPGQVSYEQYF	TGCGCCAGCAGCTTGGTTCCGGGACAGGTCTCCTACGAGCAGTACTTC
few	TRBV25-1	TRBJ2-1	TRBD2	CASSESGTNSYNEQFF	TGTGCCAGCAGTGAATCCGGGACTAACTCCTACAATGAGCAGTTCTTC